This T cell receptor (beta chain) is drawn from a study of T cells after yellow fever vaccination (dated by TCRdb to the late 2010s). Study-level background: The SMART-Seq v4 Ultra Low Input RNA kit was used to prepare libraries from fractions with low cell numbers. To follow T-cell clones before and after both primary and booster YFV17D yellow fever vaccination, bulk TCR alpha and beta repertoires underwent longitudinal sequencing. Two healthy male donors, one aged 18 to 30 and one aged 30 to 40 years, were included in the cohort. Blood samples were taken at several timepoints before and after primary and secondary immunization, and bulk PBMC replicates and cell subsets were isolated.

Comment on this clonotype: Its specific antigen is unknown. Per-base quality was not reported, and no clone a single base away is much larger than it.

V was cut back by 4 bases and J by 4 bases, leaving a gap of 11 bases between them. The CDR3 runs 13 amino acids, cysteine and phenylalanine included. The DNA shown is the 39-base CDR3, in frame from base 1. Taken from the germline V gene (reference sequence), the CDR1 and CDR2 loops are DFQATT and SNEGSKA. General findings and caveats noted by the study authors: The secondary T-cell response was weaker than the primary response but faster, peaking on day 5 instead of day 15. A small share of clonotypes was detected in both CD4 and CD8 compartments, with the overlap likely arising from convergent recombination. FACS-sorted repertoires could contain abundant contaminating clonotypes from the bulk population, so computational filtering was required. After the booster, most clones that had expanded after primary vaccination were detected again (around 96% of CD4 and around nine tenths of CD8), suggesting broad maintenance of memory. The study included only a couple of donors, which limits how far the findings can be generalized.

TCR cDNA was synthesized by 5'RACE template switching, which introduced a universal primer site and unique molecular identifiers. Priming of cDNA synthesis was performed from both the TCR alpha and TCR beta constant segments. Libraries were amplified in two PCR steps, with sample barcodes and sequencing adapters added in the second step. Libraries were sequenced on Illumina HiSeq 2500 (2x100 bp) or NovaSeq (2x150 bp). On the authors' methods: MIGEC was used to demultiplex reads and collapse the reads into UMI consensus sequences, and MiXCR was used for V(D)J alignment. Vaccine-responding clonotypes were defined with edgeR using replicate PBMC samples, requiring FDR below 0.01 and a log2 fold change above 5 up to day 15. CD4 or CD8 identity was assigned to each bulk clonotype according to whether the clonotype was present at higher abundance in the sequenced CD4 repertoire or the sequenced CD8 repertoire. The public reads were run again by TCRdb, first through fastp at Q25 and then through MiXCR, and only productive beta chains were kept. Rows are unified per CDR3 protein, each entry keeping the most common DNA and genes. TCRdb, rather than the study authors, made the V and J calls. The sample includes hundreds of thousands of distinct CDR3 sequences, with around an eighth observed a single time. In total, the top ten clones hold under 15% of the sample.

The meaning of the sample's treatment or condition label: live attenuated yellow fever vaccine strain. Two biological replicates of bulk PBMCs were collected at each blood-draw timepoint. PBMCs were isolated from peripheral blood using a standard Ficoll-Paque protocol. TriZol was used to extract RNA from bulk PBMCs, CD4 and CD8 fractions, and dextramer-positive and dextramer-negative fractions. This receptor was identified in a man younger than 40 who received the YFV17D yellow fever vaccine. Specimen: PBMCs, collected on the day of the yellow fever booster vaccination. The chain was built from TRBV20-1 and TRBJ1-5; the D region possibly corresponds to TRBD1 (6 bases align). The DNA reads TGCAGTGCTAAGATGGGGGCGAATCAGCCCCAGCATTTT. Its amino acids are CSAKMGANQPQHF.